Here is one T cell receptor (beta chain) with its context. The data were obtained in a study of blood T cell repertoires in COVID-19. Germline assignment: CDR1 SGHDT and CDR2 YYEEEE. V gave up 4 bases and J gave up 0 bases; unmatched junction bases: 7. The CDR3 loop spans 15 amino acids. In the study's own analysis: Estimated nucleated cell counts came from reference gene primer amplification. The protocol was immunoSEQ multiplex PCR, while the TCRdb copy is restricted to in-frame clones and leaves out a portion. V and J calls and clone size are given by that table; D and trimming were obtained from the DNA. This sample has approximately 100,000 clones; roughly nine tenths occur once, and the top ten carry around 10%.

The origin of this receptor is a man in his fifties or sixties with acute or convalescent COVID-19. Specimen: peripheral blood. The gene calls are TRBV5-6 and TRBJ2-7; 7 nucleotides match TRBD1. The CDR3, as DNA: TGTGCCAGCAGCCTACCGACAGGGAGCTCCTACGAGCAGTACTTC. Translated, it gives CASSLPTGSSYEQYF.